This is a list of T cell receptor beta chains from one sample in a study of T cell responses to AZD1222 COVID-19 vaccine. TCRdb's table, derived via immunoSEQ multiplex PCR, lists solely in-frame clones and lacks some. Of about 99,000 clones listed, approximately 93% are singletons. Sequencing used peripheral blood, obtained on day 0 of AZD1222 vaccination. The receptors derive from an adult in good health. The CDR3 runs from the conserved cysteine through the conserved F or W. Fields, in order: J gene, V gene, D gene, clone size, CDR3 protein, CDR3 DNA. D genes are given only for firm matches. The size of a clone is reported for some rows only, either as once, few or many, or as a class for expanded clones.

J gene: TRBJ2-2
V gene: TRBV18
D gene: NA
clone size: NA
CDR3 protein: CASSPPVVAAGELFF
CDR3 DNA: TGTGCCAGCTCACCACCGGTAGTAGCGGCCGGGGAGCTGTTTTTT

J gene: TRBJ2-1
V gene: TRBV9
D gene: TRBD2
clone size: NA
CDR3 protein: CASSPGLAGDTEQFF
CDR3 DNA: TGTGCCAGCAGCCCCGGACTAGCGGGAGACACTGAGCAGTTCTTC

J gene: TRBJ2-3
V gene: TRBV24-1
D gene: NA
clone size: NA
CDR3 protein: CATSDPSGTDTQYF
CDR3 DNA: TGTGCCACCAGTGATCCCTCCGGCACAGATACGCAGTATTTT

J gene: TRBJ2-3
V gene: TRBV10-3
D gene: NA
clone size: NA
CDR3 protein: CAISESPADTQYF
CDR3 DNA: TGTGCCATCAGTGAGTCGCCAGCCGATACGCAGTATTTT

J gene: TRBJ2-7
V gene: TRBV30
D gene: TRBD2
clone size: NA
CDR3 protein: CAWNRLAGDYEQYF
CDR3 DNA: TGTGCCTGGAATCGCCTAGCGGGAGATTACGAGCAGTACTTC

J gene: TRBJ2-2
V gene: TRBV5-4
D gene: NA
clone size: NA
CDR3 protein: CASSPQEGNTGELFF
CDR3 DNA: TGTGCCAGCAGCCCCCAAGAAGGGAACACCGGGGAGCTGTTTTTT

J gene: TRBJ1-6
V gene: TRBV4-2
D gene: TRBD1
clone size: NA
CDR3 protein: CASSQGGQEYNSPLHF
CDR3 DNA: TGTGCCAGCAGCCAGGGGGGACAGGAATATAATTCACCCCTCCACTTT

J gene: TRBJ2-7
V gene: TRBV6-1
D gene: NA
clone size: NA
CDR3 protein: CASSDNEQYF
CDR3 DNA: TGTGCCAGCAGTGACAACGAGCAGTACTTC

J gene: TRBJ2-3
V gene: TRBV19
D gene: TRBD2
clone size: NA
CDR3 protein: CASSIGGTSGRNTQYF
CDR3 DNA: TGTGCCAGTAGTATAGGCGGGACTAGCGGGAGGAATACGCAGTATTTT

J gene: TRBJ1-1
V gene: TRBV2
D gene: NA
clone size: NA
CDR3 protein: CATQGGVRTEAFF
CDR3 DNA: TGTGCCACACAAGGAGGGGTTCGGACTGAAGCTTTCTTT

J gene: TRBJ1-2
V gene: TRBV7-2
D gene: NA
clone size: NA
CDR3 protein: CASSSAQRANYGYTF
CDR3 DNA: TGTGCCAGCAGCTCGGCGCAGAGAGCTAACTATGGCTACACCTTC

J gene: TRBJ2-1
V gene: TRBV5-4
D gene: TRBD2
clone size: once
CDR3 protein: CASSLGLAGGFSYNEQFF
CDR3 DNA: TGTGCCAGCAGCTTGGGGCTAGCGGGGGGTTTTTCCTACAATGAGCAGTTCTTC

J gene: TRBJ1-3
V gene: TRBV7-9
D gene: NA
clone size: NA
CDR3 protein: CASSPGKGGSGNTIYF
CDR3 DNA: TGTGCCAGCAGCCCCGGTAAGGGGGGCTCTGGAAACACCATATATTTT

J gene: TRBJ2-6
V gene: TRBV9
D gene: NA
clone size: NA
CDR3 protein: CASSGLRVLSGANVLTF
CDR3 DNA: TGTGCCAGCAGCGGCCTTAGGGTCCTCTCTGGGGCCAACGTCCTGACTTTC

J gene: TRBJ1-2
V gene: TRBV20-1
D gene: NA
clone size: NA
CDR3 protein: CSASQGTIDGYTF
CDR3 DNA: TGCAGTGCTAGTCAGGGTACGATAGACGGCTACACCTTC

J gene: TRBJ2-1
V gene: TRBV19
D gene: TRBD2
clone size: NA
CDR3 protein: CASMDGGTRGDEQFF
CDR3 DNA: TGTGCCAGTATGGACGGAGGGACTAGGGGCGATGAGCAGTTCTTC

J gene: TRBJ2-5
V gene: TRBV5-1
D gene: NA
clone size: once
CDR3 protein: CASSLAAGSRETQYF
CDR3 DNA: TGCGCCAGCAGCTTGGCGGCAGGATCGCGAGAGACCCAGTACTTC

J gene: TRBJ2-4
V gene: TRBV28
D gene: TRBD1
clone size: NA
CDR3 protein: CASSPGQGNIQYF
CDR3 DNA: TGTGCCAGCAGTCCGGGACAGGGAAACATTCAGTACTTC

J gene: TRBJ2-1
V gene: TRBV6-4
D gene: NA
clone size: many
CDR3 protein: CASSEGTDYNEQFF
CDR3 DNA: TGTGCCAGCAGTGAAGGGACTGACTACAATGAGCAGTTCTTC

J gene: TRBJ2-3
V gene: TRBV5-1
D gene: TRBD2
clone size: NA
CDR3 protein: CASRPGGGRTDTQYF
CDR3 DNA: TGCGCCAGCAGGCCCGGGGGGGGCAGGACAGATACGCAGTATTTT

J gene: TRBJ1-1
V gene: TRBV7-3
D gene: NA
clone size: once
CDR3 protein: CASSPGAGTEAFF
CDR3 DNA: TGTGCCAGCAGCCCTGGGGCGGGAACTGAAGCTTTCTTT

J gene: TRBJ2-3
V gene: TRBV6-6
D gene: NA
clone size: few
CDR3 protein: CASSYGEDTQYF
CDR3 DNA: TGTGCCAGCAGTTACGGAGAGGATACGCAGTATTTT

J gene: TRBJ2-1
V gene: TRBV19
D gene: NA
clone size: NA
CDR3 protein: CASSITGSSYNEQFF
CDR3 DNA: TGTGCCAGTAGTATAACGGGAAGCTCCTACAATGAGCAGTTCTTC

J gene: TRBJ1-1
V gene: TRBV6-5
D gene: TRBD1
clone size: NA
CDR3 protein: CASRTGALNTEAFF
CDR3 DNA: TGTGCCAGCAGGACAGGGGCCCTGAACACTGAAGCTTTCTTT

J gene: TRBJ1-1
V gene: TRBV3-1/TRBV3-2
D gene: NA
clone size: NA
CDR3 protein: CASSQGNREARRAFF
CDR3 DNA: TGTGCCAGCAGCCAAGGAAACAGGGAGGCGAGGAGAGCTTTCTTT

J gene: TRBJ2-7
V gene: TRBV4-2
D gene: TRBD2
clone size: NA
CDR3 protein: CASSQRTSGSKSEQYF
CDR3 DNA: TGTGCCAGCAGCCAACGGACTAGCGGGAGTAAGAGTGAGCAGTACTTC